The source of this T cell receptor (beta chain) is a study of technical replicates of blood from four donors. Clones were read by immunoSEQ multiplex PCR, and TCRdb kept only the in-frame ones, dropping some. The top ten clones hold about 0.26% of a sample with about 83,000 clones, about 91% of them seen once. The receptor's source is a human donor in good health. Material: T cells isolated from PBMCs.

CDR3 amino acids: CASSYDRGTEAFF. As DNA, the CDR3 is TGTGCCAGCAGCTATGACAGGGGCACTGAAGCTTTCTTT. The rearrangement joins TRBV7-6 to TRBJ1-1, with 8 positions matching TRBD1. The CDR3 length is 13 residues. Germline assignment: CDR1 SGHVS and CDR2 FNYEAQ. J lost 4 bases, V lost 4 bases, and 2 bases had no gene match.